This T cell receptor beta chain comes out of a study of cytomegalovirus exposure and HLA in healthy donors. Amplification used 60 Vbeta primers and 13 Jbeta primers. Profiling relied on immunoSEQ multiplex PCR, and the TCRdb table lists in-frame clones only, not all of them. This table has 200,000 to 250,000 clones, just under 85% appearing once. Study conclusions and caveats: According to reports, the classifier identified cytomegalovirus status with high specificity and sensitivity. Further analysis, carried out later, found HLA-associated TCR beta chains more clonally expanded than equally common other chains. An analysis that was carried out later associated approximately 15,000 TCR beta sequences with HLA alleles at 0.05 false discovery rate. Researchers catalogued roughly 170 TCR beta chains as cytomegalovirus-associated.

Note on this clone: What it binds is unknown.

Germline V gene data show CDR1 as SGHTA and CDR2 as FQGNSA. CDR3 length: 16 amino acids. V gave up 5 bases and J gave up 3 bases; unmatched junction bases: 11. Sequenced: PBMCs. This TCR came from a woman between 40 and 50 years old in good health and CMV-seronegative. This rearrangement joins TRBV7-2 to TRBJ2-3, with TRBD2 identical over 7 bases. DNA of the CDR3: TGTGCCAGCAGCCCCCCCGGGACTATAAAGACAGATACGCAGTATTTT. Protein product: CASSPPGTIKTDTQYF.